One sample yielded the 9 T cell receptor beta chains listed below, sequenced in a study of cytomegalovirus exposure and HLA in healthy donors. With 60 Vbeta and 13 Jbeta primers, the PCR was carried out. Method: immunoSEQ multiplex PCR; TCRdb's copy keeps in-frame clones and lacks some. The sample yields around 170,000 clones, about three quarters seen once. The material sequenced was PBMCs. The receptors derive from a woman aged 35 to 49 in good health and CMV-seropositive.

V is TRBV5-6 and J is TRBJ1-3, with 7 nucleotides matching TRBD1. V shed 4 bases, J shed 0 bases, and the junction held 7 bases outside the gene matches. The germline gives CDR1 SGHDT, CDR2 YYEEEE. The CDR3 sequence is 16 residues long. The CDR3 spells CASSGGQLFSGNTIYF. In nucleotides, the CDR3 is TGTGCCAGCAGCGGGGGACAGCTCTTCTCTGGAAACACCATATATTTT.

This chain links TRBV5-1 with TRBJ2-7, with TRBD1 matching over 7 bases. V was clipped by 0 bases and J by 4 bases; unmatched bases: 7. This CDR3 has 15 amino acids. Germline CDR1 reads SGHRS; CDR2 reads YFSETQ. The CDR3 here is CASSLGGTEEYEQYF. The CDR3 DNA follows: TGCGCCAGCAGCTTGGGTGGGACAGAAGAATACGAGCAGTACTTC.

The chain carries TRBV5-1 and TRBJ1-1; TRBD1 agrees at 11 bases. From germline, CDR1 is SGHRS and CDR2 YFSETQ. This CDR3 comprises 16 residues. V gave up 6 bases and J gave up 2 bases; unmatched junction bases: 9. CDR3 nucleotides: TGCGCCAGCACACGGACAGGGGGCTACGGAAACACTGAAGCTTTCTTT. Translating it yields CASTRTGGYGNTEAFF.

The chain uses TRBV4-1 and TRBJ2-1; perhaps TRBD2 as D (6 bases). There are 17 residues in the CDR3. Trimming cost V 0 bases and J 7 bases, with 19 bases left between them. Germline CDR1 reads MGHRA; CDR2 reads YSYEKL. The CDR3 is CASSQDRERVVSNEQFF. DNA for the CDR3: TGCGCCAGCAGCCAAGATCGCGAGCGGGTGGTTTCGAATGAGCAGTTCTTC.

The rearrangement uses TRBV6-5 and TRBJ1-5; maybe TRBD1 (6 bases). V was pared by 6 bases and J by 5 bases, with 17 bases between. The CDR3 is made up of 15 amino acids. Germline CDR1 is MNHEY and CDR2 is SVGAGI. The CDR3 loop reads CASSEQGLADQPQHF. The CDR3 region has the DNA TGTGCCAGCAGCGAACAGGGCTTAGCAGATCAGCCCCAGCATTTT.

In DNA, the CDR3 is TGTGCCAGCAGTTTACGCGGCGGGGGGATAACTAGCACAGATACGCAGTATTTT. Translated, it gives CASSLRGGGITSTDTQYF. V is TRBV27 and J is TRBJ2-3; 8 positions agree with TRBD2. The CDR3 has 18 amino acids. V dropped 2 bases and J dropped 0; count of bases not matched to a gene: 10. The germline V gene encodes CDR1 MNHEY and CDR2 SMNVEV (reference sequence).

The CDR3: CASSISRGLETQYF. CDR3 sequence (DNA): TGTGCCAGTAGTATTTCCAGGGGTTTAGAGACCCAGTACTTC. The chain carries TRBV19 and TRBJ2-5; D may be TRBD1 (6 bases). Trimming removed 3 bases at V and 4 bases at J, with 12 bases between. This CDR3 contains 14 residues. Germline V CDR1 and CDR2: LNHDA, SQIVND (reference sequence).

The chain is built from TRBV30 and TRBJ1-2, with D perhaps matching TRBD1 (6 bases). Per germline, CDR1 GTSNPN and CDR2 SVGIG (reference sequence). V was pared by 0 bases and J by 7 bases, with 6 bases between. The CDR3 is 11 residues long. Here the CDR3 DNA reads TGTGCCTGGAGTGTGGGGGCTGGCTACACCTTC. Translated, it gives CAWSVGAGYTF. The whole variable domain, filled in from reference TRBV30 and TRBJ1-2, reads SQTIHQWPATLVQPVGSPLSLECTVEGTSNPNLYWYRQAAGRGLQLLFYSVGIGQISSEVPQNLSASRPQDRQFILSSKKLLLSDSGFYLCAWSVGAGYTFGSGTRLTVV.

The V and J genes are TRBV5-1 and TRBJ2-1, with D tentatively TRBD2 (7 bases). The ends were cut back, 0 bases at V and 5 bases at J, with 15 bases in the middle. Germline values: CDR1 SGHRS, CDR2 YFSETQ. This CDR3 spans 16 amino acids. CDR3 protein: CASSLGGASGNNEQFF. CDR3 coding DNA: TGCGCCAGCAGCTTGGGGGGGGCTAGCGGAAACAATGAGCAGTTCTTC.